A selection of T cell receptor beta chains follows, all from one sample in a study of cytomegalovirus exposure and HLA in healthy donors. Some clones are missing from TCRdb's copy, which holds only in-frame ones; the method was immunoSEQ multiplex PCR. In the table there are tens of thousands of clones, roughly nine tenths of which are singletons. Source material: PBMCs. All receptors derive from a man younger than 45 in good health and CMV-seropositive. CDR3s include the opening cysteine and the closing phenylalanine or tryptophan. The D gene is left open where the match is weak. The size field is filled for only some rows; it gives once, few, many or a size class.

>TRBD1|TRBJ2-5|TRBV12-5|-
TGTGCTAGTGGGAAAGGACAGGGGAGCCAAGAGACCCAGTACTTC
CASGKGQGSQETQYF
>-|TRBJ1-4|TRBV28|-
TGTGCCAGCAGTTTAATGGCTGCAACTAATGAAAAACTGTTTTTT
CASSLMAATNEKLFF
>-|TRBJ2-2|TRBV7-2|-
TGTGCCAGCAGCTTTATGAACACCGGGGAGCTGTTTTTT
CASSFMNTGELFF
>TRBD1|TRBJ1-3|TRBV6-5|few
TGTGCCAGCAGAAAGGGGGCGCTGGGAAACACCATATATTTT
CASRKGALGNTIYF
>TRBD1|TRBJ2-1|TRBV6-4|few
TGTGCCAGCAGTTCAGAGGACAGGGCCCCGCAGTTCTTC
CASSSEDRAPQFF
>-|TRBJ2-3|TRBV5-4|-
TGTGCCCACAGGTCCGCTGGGGCTAGCACAGATACGCAGTATTTT
CAHRSAGASTDTQYF
>TRBD1|TRBJ1-2|TRBV28|-
TGTGCCAGCCATACTCCGACCCGGACAGGAAGGGGCTATGGCTACACCTTC
CASHTPTRTGRGYGYTF
>TRBD1|TRBJ1-5|TRBV15|few
TGTGCCACCAGCAGTATGACAGGGGGCCAGCCCCAGCATTTT
CATSSMTGGQPQHF
>TRBD1|TRBJ1-1|TRBV27|-
TGTGCCAGCAGTGTAACCGGGACAGGTACTGAAGCTTTCTTT
CASSVTGTGTEAFF
>-|TRBJ2-5|TRBV7-9|-
TGTGCCAGCAGCCCACCACAAAAAGAGACCCAGTACTTC
CASSPPQKETQYF
>-|TRBJ1-1|TRBV5-5|once
TGTGCCAGCAGCCTTTGGCCGCTGAACACTGAAGCTTTCTTT
CASSLWPLNTEAFF
>TRBD2|TRBJ2-7|TRBV2|-
TGTGCCAGCAGGGGGAGGGGAATCAGCGAGCAGTACTTC
CASRGRGISEQYF
>-|TRBJ1-4|TRBV2|-
TGTGCCAGCAGTGTAGCCAGTTCTAATGAAAAACTGTTTTTT
CASSVASSNEKLFF
>TRBD2|TRBJ2-2|TRBV27|-
TGTGCCAGCAGTTTAGGTCGGGGGGTCGGGGAGCTGTTTTTT
CASSLGRGVGELFF
>-|TRBJ1-4|TRBV28|few
TGTGCCAGCAGCGAACGAGGACATCGTGAAAAACTGTTTTTT
CASSERGHREKLFF
>-|TRBJ2-5|TRBV18|-
TGTGCCAGCTCACCGGCAGGGAAGGAGGAGACCCAGTACTTC
CASSPAGKEETQYF
>-|TRBJ1-1|TRBV19|-
TGTGCCAGTAGTATGAGAAACACTGAAGCTTTCTTT
CASSMRNTEAFF
>-|TRBJ1-1|TRBV7-7|-
TGTGCTAGCAGTGTTAATCGGGGCACTGAAGCTTTCTTT
CASSVNRGTEAFF
>TRBD1|TRBJ1-2|TRBV11-1|-
TGTGCCAGCAGCATCGGGACAGGGGGCTTCTATGGCTACACCTTC
CASSIGTGGFYGYTF
>TRBD2|TRBJ2-1|TRBV7-7|few
TGTGCTAGCAGCTCACAGACTAGCGGGGTTGATGAGCAGTTCTTC
CASSSQTSGVDEQFF
>-|TRBJ2-2|TRBV6-5|-
TGTGCCACCCGAGGACAGTTCAACACCGGGGAGCTGTTTTTT
CATRGQFNTGELFF
>TRBD2|TRBJ2-7|TRBV7-3|-
TGTGCCAGCAGCGTCGGCCTAGCGGGGGTAACCTACGAGCAGTACTTC
CASSVGLAGVTYEQYF
>-|TRBJ2-5|TRBV14|-
TGTGCCAGCAGCCCATCTACAGCGGGTATTGGGACCCAGTACTTC
CASSPSTAGIGTQYF
>TRBD2|TRBJ2-1|TRBV27|-
TGTGCCAGCAGGCCCACCCGCGGGACTAGCGGGAGGGACGCCTACAATGAGCAGTTCTTC
CASRPTRGTSGRDAYNEQFF
>TRBD1|TRBJ2-7|TRBV27|-
TGTGCCAGCAGGAACCAGGGGGCGGGAGAGCAGTACTTC
CASRNQGAGEQYF
>TRBD1|TRBJ2-7|TRBV4-1|few
TGCGCCAGCAGCCAGACAGGGATAGGTTACGAGCAGTACTTC
CASSQTGIGYEQYF
>TRBD1|TRBJ2-5|TRBV5-1|-
TGCGCCAGCAGATCTGGACAGGGGGCGGAGACCCAGTACTTC
CASRSGQGAETQYF
>-|TRBJ1-2|TRBV6-1|-
TGTGCCAGCCTCGGTCAGACTCCCTATGGCTACACCTTC
CASLGQTPYGYTF
>-|TRBJ1-3|TRBV4-2|-
TGTGCCAGCAGCCAAGAAGGCGGAGCCTCTGGAAACACCATATATTTT
CASSQEGGASGNTIYF
>-|TRBJ1-5|TRBV5-5|-
TGTGCCAGCAGCCAAGCACAGGGAAGCAATCAGCCCCAGCATTTT
CASSQAQGSNQPQHF
>-|TRBJ1-5|TRBV7-9|-
TGTGCCAGCAGCCAAGGGGGAGTAAATCAGCCCCAGCATTTT
CASSQGGVNQPQHF
>-|TRBJ2-2|TRBV5-4|-
TGTGCCAGCAGCTTCGATCCGGGAGAGTCAGGGGAGCTGTTTTTT
CASSFDPGESGELFF
>-|TRBJ1-5|TRBV28|-
TGTGCCAGCAGTTTCCTTGACAGGAGTAGCAATCAGCCCCAGCATTTT
CASSFLDRSSNQPQHF
>-|TRBJ2-7|TRBV5-1|-
TGCGCCAGCAGCTTGGTTTTAGGAGCTGGCGAGCAGTACTTC
CASSLVLGAGEQYF
>TRBD2|TRBJ2-3|TRBV28|-
TGTGCCAGCAGTTTGCTCGGCCCCCTAGCGGGAGGGGGTGGAGATACGCAGTATTTT
CASSLLGPLAGGGGDTQYF
>-|TRBJ1-6|TRBV28|-
TGTGCCAGCAGTCCGGGGAACAATTCACCCCTCCACTTT
CASSPGNNSPLHF
>TRBD1|TRBJ2-7|TRBV14|-
TGTGCCAGCAGCAGGGACAGCTATCCCTACGAGCAGTACTTC
CASSRDSYPYEQYF
>TRBD1|TRBJ1-3|TRBV5-6|-
TGTGCCAGCAGCTCCCGGGACAGGGGAACCATATATTTT
CASSSRDRGTIYF
>-|TRBJ1-1|TRBV7-6|-
TGTGCCAGCAGCTTTGACACGAACACTGAAGCTTTCTTT
CASSFDTNTEAFF
>-|TRBJ1-2|TRBV7-9|-
TGTGCCAGCAGCTTAAGAGGGTATGGCTACACCTTC
CASSLRGYGYTF
>TRBD2|TRBJ2-3|TRBV4-1|-
TGCGCCAGCAGCCAAGGACTAGCGGGAGGCGTAGCAGATACGCAGTATTTT
CASSQGLAGGVADTQYF
>TRBD1|TRBJ2-6|TRBV19|once
TGTGCCAGTGGAGGGACAGGGACTGGGGCCAACGTCCTGACTTTC
CASGGTGTGANVLTF
>-|TRBJ2-1|TRBV5-1|-
TGCGCCAGCAGCTCCGCACCGGGACTCATCTCCTACAATGAGCAGTTCTTC
CASSSAPGLISYNEQFF
>TRBD1|TRBJ2-7|TRBV6-6|-
TGTGCCAGCAGTGACCTGACAGGGGCCTCCTACGAGCAGTACTTC
CASSDLTGASYEQYF
>-|TRBJ1-4|TRBV5-8|-
TGTGCCAGCAGCAGACAGCGAACGGCTAATGAAAAACTGTTTTTT
CASSRQRTANEKLFF
>TRBD2|TRBJ2-7|TRBV7-3|-
TGTGCCAGCAGCTTAGACGGGACTAGCGGAACCTACGAGCAGTACTTC
CASSLDGTSGTYEQYF
>-|TRBJ2-7|TRBV30|-
TGTGCCTGGAGTGTAACTCTAGCAGCCTACGAGCAGTACTTC
CAWSVTLAAYEQYF
>-|TRBJ2-6|TRBV5-5|-
TGTGCCAGCACCCCTGCTGGGTGGACAGGGGCCAACGTCCTGACTTTC
CASTPAGWTGANVLTF
>-|TRBJ1-5|TRBV30|-
TGTGCCTGGACGGTGGGAGGGACCCAACCCCAGCATTTT
CAWTVGGTQPQHF
>TRBD1|TRBJ1-2|TRBV2|-
TGTGCCAGCAGTGACCAGGGGGGAGATGGCTACACCTTC
CASSDQGGDGYTF
>-|TRBJ2-2|TRBV5-4|-
TGTGCCAGCAGCTTGCCGGGAACTTACACCGGGGAGCTGTTTTTT
CASSLPGTYTGELFF
>-|TRBJ1-5|TRBV19|once
TGTGCCAGTAGGTACAGGTTGGGGAATCAGCCCCAGCATTTT
CASRYRLGNQPQHF
>TRBD1|TRBJ2-1|TRBV6-5|-
TGTGCCAGCAGTTACGGGACAGTGGTCTCCTACAATGAGCAGTTCTTC
CASSYGTVVSYNEQFF
>-|TRBJ2-3|TRBV29-1|-
TGCAGCGTTGAGTTCCAGGGTTTGCCAGATACGCAGTATTTT
CSVEFQGLPDTQYF